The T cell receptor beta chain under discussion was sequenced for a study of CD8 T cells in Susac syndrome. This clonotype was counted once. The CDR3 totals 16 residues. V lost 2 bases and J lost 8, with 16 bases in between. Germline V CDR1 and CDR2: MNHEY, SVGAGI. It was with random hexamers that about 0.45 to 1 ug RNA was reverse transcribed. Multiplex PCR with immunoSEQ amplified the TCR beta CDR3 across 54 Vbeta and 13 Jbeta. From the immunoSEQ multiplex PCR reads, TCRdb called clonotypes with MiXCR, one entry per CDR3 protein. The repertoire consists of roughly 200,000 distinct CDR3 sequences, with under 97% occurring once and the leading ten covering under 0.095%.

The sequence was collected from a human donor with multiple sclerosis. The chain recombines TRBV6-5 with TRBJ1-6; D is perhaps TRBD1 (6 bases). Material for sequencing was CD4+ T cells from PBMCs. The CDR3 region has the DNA TGTGCCAGCAGTTACGGGGGGGGCGCTACTGATTCACCCCTCCACTTT. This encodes CASSYGGGATDSPLHF.